One sample yielded the 31 T cell receptor beta chains listed below, sequenced in a study of cytomegalovirus exposure and HLA in healthy donors. In the PCR, 60 Vbeta and 13 Jbeta primers were used. Libraries were prepared by immunoSEQ multiplex PCR; TCRdb keeps only in-frame clonotypes and omits some of them. The table has around 99,000 clones, roughly 63% seen once. The sample was PBMCs. The receptors here all came from a woman between 65 and 79 years old in good health and CMV-seropositive.

The chain combines TRBV13 with TRBJ1-5, with 9 bases aligning to TRBD1. CDR1 and CDR2 from the germline V gene are PRHDT and FYEKMQ (reference sequence). This CDR3 spans 16 amino acids. The J segment lost 3 bases and the V segment lost 5 bases, leaving 8 bases of the junction unmatched. CDR3 DNA: TGTGCCAGCAGCCTCGGGACAGGGCAGACCAATCAGCCCCAGCATTTT. It encodes CASSLGTGQTNQPQHF.

V is TRBV7-2 and J is TRBJ1-6; possible D gene TRBD1, 5 bases. The CDR3 extends over 14 amino acids. V dropped 5 bases and J dropped 7 bases, with 12 bases sitting between them. CDR1 and CDR2 from the germline V gene are SGHTA and FQGNSA. Here the CDR3 reads CASSPRDGNSPLHF. CDR3 bases: TGTGCCAGCAGCCCGCGGGACGGAAATTCACCCCTCCACTTT.

This clone appeared a single time. The chain combines TRBV27 with TRBJ2-4; tentative D call: TRBD2 (6 bases). The length of the CDR3 is 15 residues. In germline, CDR1 is MNHEY, CDR2 SMNVEV (reference sequence). The ends were cut back, 4 bases at V and 2 bases at J, with 12 bases in the middle. The CDR3 spells CASSSGRTTKNIQYF. The DNA for the CDR3 is TGTGCCAGCAGTTCGGGGAGGACTACCAAAAACATTCAGTACTTC.

The chain carries TRBV5-6 and TRBJ2-2, with unresolved D. The ends were cut back, 4 bases at V and 5 bases at J, with 6 bases in the middle. CDR3 size: 12 residues. The germline V gene encodes CDR1 SGHDT and CDR2 YYEEEE. The CDR3 bases are TGTGCCAGCAGCCGGAGAACCGGGGAGCTGTTTTTT. Translating it yields CASSRRTGELFF. The full variable domain, in which reference TRBV5-6 and TRBJ2-2 provide the parts outside the CDR3, is DAGVTQSPTHLIKTRGQQVTLRCSPKSGHDTVSWYQQALGQGPQFIFQYYEEEERQRGNFPDRFSGHQFPNYSSELNVNALLLGDSALYLCASSRRTGELFFGEGSRLTVL.

This chain uses TRBV5-1 with TRBJ2-2; D perhaps matches TRBD1 (5 bases). Per the germline V gene, CDR1 is SGHRS and CDR2 is YFSETQ. V was pared by 4 bases and J by 4 bases, with 14 bases between. This CDR3 region has 15 residues. CDR3: CASSREGDGTGELFF. In nucleotides, the CDR3 is TGCGCCAGCAGCCGTGAAGGGGATGGCACCGGGGAGCTGTTTTTT.

The chain links TRBV5-1 to TRBJ2-1, with TRBD2 matching over 9 bases. The V gene's germline CDR1 is SGHRS and CDR2 YFSETQ. Losses at the gene ends were 0 bases for V and 0 bases for J; bases not matched to a gene: 4. The CDR3 extends over 17 amino acids. CDR3 sequence: CASSLGLAVNSYNEQFF. CDR3 nucleotides: TGCGCCAGCAGCTTGGGACTAGCGGTGAACTCCTACAATGAGCAGTTCTTC.

This sequence joins TRBV4-3 and TRBJ2-1; 7 nucleotides match TRBD1. V lost 4 bases to trimming and J lost 6 bases; unmatched junction nucleotides: 3. Per the germline V gene, CDR1 is LGHNA and CDR2 is YSLEER. This CDR3 has 13 amino acids. The chain's CDR3 is CASSRQGSNEQFF. DNA for the CDR3: TGCGCCAGCAGCCGACAGGGTAGCAATGAGCAGTTCTTC.

This sequence joins TRBV6-6 and TRBJ1-1; TRBD1 agrees at 7 bases. Germline assignment: CDR1 MNHNY and CDR2 SVGAGI (reference sequence). The V segment lost 6 bases and the J segment 4 bases; nucleotides outside the gene matches: 8. This CDR3 is built from 14 residues. As DNA, the CDR3 is TGTGCCAGCAGAACACCACAGGGGTTCACTGAAGCTTTCTTT. Its translation: CASRTPQGFTEAFF.

The chain uses TRBV9 and TRBJ2-3, with TRBD2 matching 7 bases. Germline V gene lookup returns CDR1 SGDLS and CDR2 YYNGEE. The CDR3 contains 14 residues. Trimming at V came to 0 bases and at J to 6 bases, leaving 4 bases not matched to a gene. CDR3 in amino acids: CASSVVGGTDTQYF. The CDR3 nucleotides read TGTGCCAGCAGCGTAGTCGGGGGGACTGATACGCAGTATTTT.

This clone has only a few counts. The chain carries TRBV9 and TRBJ1-1, with 11 bases that match TRBD1. The CDR3 sequence is 14 residues long. Germline CDR1 SGDLS, CDR2 YYNGEE. V shed 4 bases, J shed 4 bases, and the junction held 3 bases outside the gene matches. CDR3 residues: CASSLGTGGTEAFF. As DNA, the CDR3 is TGTGCCAGCAGCTTAGGGACAGGGGGCACTGAAGCTTTCTTT. Full variable domain (outside the CDR3, taken from reference TRBV9 and TRBJ1-1): DSGVTQTPKHLITATGQRVTLRCSPRSGDLSVYWYQQSLDQGLQFLIQYYNGEERAKGNILERFSAQQFPDLHSELNLSSLELGDSALYFCASSLGTGGTEAFFGQGTRLTVV.

This clone was found a few times. V gene TRBV5-4 combines with J gene TRBJ2-2, with 11 bases fitting TRBD1. V dropped 4 bases and J dropped 4; count of bases not matched to a gene: 6. CDR1 is SGHNT, CDR2 YYREEE, per germline (reference sequence). The CDR3 has 16 amino acids. The CDR3: CASSGGTGGFTGELFF. The CDR3 region has the DNA TGTGCCAGCAGCGGGGGGACAGGGGGGTTCACCGGGGAGCTGTTTTTT.

This clone was counted a few times. This sequence joins TRBV7-2 and TRBJ2-7, with 13 bases matching TRBD2. Germline V gene sequence: CDR1 SGHTA, CDR2 FQGNSA. CDR3 size: 14 residues. V trimming: 5 bases; J trimming: 6 bases; junction bases outside the gene matches: 4. The CDR3 DNA is TGTGCCAGCAGCCAACTAGCGGGGGGGCTCGAGCAGTACTTC. This encodes CASSQLAGGLEQYF.

V gene TRBV6-1 combines with J gene TRBJ2-1; TRBD1 matches at 8 bases. The CDR3 runs 14 residues. V was clipped by 1 base and J by 9 bases; unmatched bases: 5. Germline V lookup: CDR1 MNHNS, CDR2 SASEGT. The CDR3: CASSEGTGRTEQFF. CDR3 sequence (DNA): TGTGCCAGCAGTGAAGGGACAGGGAGAACTGAGCAGTTCTTC.

A few counts support this clone. V usage is TRBV5-1 and J usage is TRBJ1-6, with 7 nucleotides matching TRBD1. The CDR3 has 15 amino acids. Germline loops: CDR1 SGHRS, CDR2 YFSETQ. V lost 1 base to trimming and J lost 5 bases; unmatched junction nucleotides: 3. In DNA form, the CDR3 reads TGCGCCAGCAGCTTGAAAGGGACAGATAATTCACCCCTCCACTTT. This codes for CASSLKGTDNSPLHF.

The chain links TRBV30 to TRBJ1-2; D is undetermined. Trimming left V 6 bases short and J 5 bases short, with 4 bases between. This CDR3 is 9 amino acids long. Germline V lookup: CDR1 GTSNPN, CDR2 SVGIG (reference sequence). The CDR3 DNA sequence: TGTGCCTGCAATTATGGCTACACCTTC. Protein product: CACNYGYTF.

This clone was counted only a few times. The chain is built from TRBV7-2 and TRBJ2-5, with 8 bases aligning to TRBD1. Germline assignment: CDR1 SGHTA and CDR2 FQGNSA. The CDR3 length is 16 residues. Trimming at V came to 5 bases and at J to 1 base, leaving 9 bases not matched to a gene. DNA of the CDR3: TGTGCCAGCAGCGGGCGGACAGGGTCGGGCCAAGAGACCCAGTACTTC. Translation gives CASSGRTGSGQETQYF.

This chain connects TRBV6-5 to TRBJ2-5; a possible D gene is TRBD2 (5 bases). Trimming pared 0 bases from V and 5 bases from J, leaving 13 bases between. The CDR3 has 15 residues. Per the germline V gene, CDR1 is MNHEY and CDR2 is SVGAGI. CDR3 DNA: TGTGCCAGCAGTTACTCGACCGGGATCGGGGAGACCCAGTACTTC. Protein: CASSYSTGIGETQYF.

Only a few counts were recorded for this clone. CDR3: CAWSSRQDTQYF. Written as DNA, the CDR3 is TGTGCCTGGAGTTCCCGCCAGGATACGCAGTATTTT. V is TRBV30 and J is TRBJ2-3; D gene uncertain. V was cut by 2 bases and J by 6 bases, with 9 bases left in between. Germline V gives CDR1 GTSNPN, CDR2 SVGIG (reference sequence). CDR3 length: 12 residues.

The chain recombines TRBV18 with TRBJ1-2; D ambiguous. This CDR3 spans 17 amino acids. V was cut by 3 bases and J by 6 bases, with 23 bases left in between. From germline, CDR1 is KGHSH and CDR2 LQKENI. CDR3 sequence reads: CASSPRLLVTPRDGYTF. For the CDR3, the DNA is TGTGCCAGCTCACCCAGGCTACTCGTCACCCCAAGAGATGGCTACACCTTC.

The rearrangement uses TRBV5-5 and TRBJ1-5; unclear D gene. Germline lookup yields CDR1 SGHKS and CDR2 YYEKEE (reference sequence). The CDR3 covers 15 residues. The V end was cut by 0 bases, the J end by 5 bases, with 12 bases between. The CDR3, as DNA: TGTGCCAGCAGCTTGGGCCTGACAAACTATCAGCCCCAGCATTTT. Protein: CASSLGLTNYQPQHF. Based on the CDR3 plus reference TRBV5-5 and TRBJ1-5, the full variable domain is DAGVTQSPTHLIKTRGQQVTLRCSPISGHKSVSWYQQVLGQGPQFIFQYYEKEERGRGNFPDRFSARQFPNYSSELNVNALLLGDSALYLCASSLGLTNYQPQHFGDGTRLSIL.

The table lists this clone with a few counts. The V call is TRBV19, the J call TRBJ2-6, with D possibly matching TRBD1 (6 bases). V was trimmed by 3 bases and J by 1 base, leaving 13 bases between them. Germline lookup yields CDR1 LNHDA and CDR2 SQIVND (reference sequence). CDR3 length: 17 amino acids. The CDR3 loop is CASSIGRGKSGANVLTF. The CDR3 DNA reads TGTGCCAGTAGTATCGGTAGGGGGAAATCTGGGGCCAACGTCCTGACTTTC.

The V and J genes are TRBV7-2 and TRBJ2-1; D is perhaps TRBD2 (7 bases). Germline V gene data show CDR1 as SGHTA and CDR2 as FQGNSA. The CDR3 runs 13 residues. With 8 bases removed from V and 6 bases from J, the gap between germline ends came to 14 bases. The chain's CDR3 is CASRGRGSNEQFF. The CDR3 region has the DNA TGTGCCAGCCGGGGGAGGGGGAGCAATGAGCAGTTCTTC.

The chain has TRBV15 and TRBJ1-2; a weak D match, TRBD1 (5 bases). Trimming shortened V by 5 bases and J by 8 bases, and 15 bases separated the two germline ends. From germline, CDR1 is LNHNV and CDR2 YYDKDF (reference sequence). CDR3 size: 13 residues. CDR3 residues: CATSFPGGVGYTF. The DNA of the CDR3 is TGTGCCACCAGCTTCCCAGGAGGGGTAGGCTACACCTTC. Filled out from reference TRBV15 and TRBJ1-2, the complete variable domain reads DAMVIQNPRYQVTQFGKPVTLSCSQTLNHNVMYWYQQKSSQAPKLLFHYYDKDFNNEADTPDNFQSRRPNTSFCFLDIRSPGLGDTAMYLCATSFPGGVGYTFGSGTRLTVV.

The chain recombines TRBV27 with TRBJ2-7, with TRBD1 matching 10 bases. V dropped 3 bases and J dropped 5; count of bases not matched to a gene: 7. Looked up from germline, CDR1 is MNHEY and CDR2 is SMNVEV (reference sequence). The CDR3 totals 15 residues. The CDR3 spells CASSFRTGGSHEQYF. The CDR3 DNA sequence: TGTGCCAGCAGTTTTCGGACAGGGGGTTCACACGAGCAGTACTTC.

This chain links TRBV10-3 with TRBJ2-5; 9 bases line up with TRBD1. This CDR3 has 14 amino acids. The trim removed 10 bases at V and 5 bases at J, leaving 11 bases unmatched. Germline V gene data show CDR1 as ENHRY and CDR2 as SYGVKD. This chain's CDR3 is CATRGQGTTETQYF. The CDR3 coding sequence is TGTGCCACGAGGGGACAGGGAACAACGGAGACCCAGTACTTC.

This chain uses TRBV6-5 with TRBJ1-1; 10 bases are shared with TRBD1. Trimming at V came to 0 bases and at J to 7 bases, leaving 8 bases not matched to a gene. Germline V gene sequence: CDR1 MNHEY, CDR2 SVGAGI. CDR3 size: 16 residues. The CDR3 region is CASSYSSTGGYREAFF. The CDR3, as DNA: TGTGCCAGCAGTTACTCGTCGACAGGGGGCTATCGTGAAGCTTTCTTT.

V is TRBV29-1 and J is TRBJ2-5; tentatively, D is TRBD2 (6 bases). The CDR3 totals 13 residues. The V end was cut by 8 bases, the J end by 5 bases, with 18 bases between. Germline lookup yields CDR1 SQVTM and CDR2 ANQGSEA. The DNA of the CDR3 is TGCAGCACGGTCCTTGGAGGAGGGGAGACCCAGTACTTC. Protein sequence: CSTVLGGGETQYF.

The J gene is TRBJ1-4, the V gene TRBV4-1; D might be TRBD1 (6 bases). The germline gives CDR1 MGHRA, CDR2 YSYEKL. V lost 0 bases to trimming and J lost 7 bases, with 15 bases between them. The CDR3 has 16 amino acids. The CDR3 sequence: CASSQEDSLASEKLFF. The CDR3 DNA reads as TGCGCCAGCAGCCAAGAGGACAGTCTGGCAAGTGAAAAACTGTTTTTT.

The rearrangement uses TRBV7-2 and TRBJ2-1; 7 bases map to TRBD2. CDR3 size: 15 residues. Per germline, CDR1 SGHTA and CDR2 FQGNSA. V lost 5 bases to trimming and J lost 4 bases; unmatched junction nucleotides: 8. Written as DNA, the CDR3 is TGTGCCAGCAGCGCCAGCAGCGGGGAATACAATGAGCAGTTCTTC. It specifies CASSASSGEYNEQFF. The variable domain in full, completed from reference TRBV7-2 and TRBJ2-1, reads GAGVSQSPSNKVTEKGKDVELRCDPISGHTALYWYRQSLGQGLEFLIYFQGNSAPDKSGLPSDRFSAERTGGSVSTLTIQRTQQEDSAVYLCASSASSGEYNEQFFGPGTRLTVL.

This clone was recorded only once. J is TRBJ2-7 and V is TRBV4-2; 10 bases are shared with TRBD2. V trimming: 0 bases; J trimming: 6 bases; junction bases outside the gene matches: 5. The V gene's germline CDR1 is LGHNA and CDR2 YNFKEQ. The CDR3 runs 15 residues. The CDR3 here is CASSQDRAGGLEQYF. CDR3 bases: TGTGCCAGCAGCCAAGACAGAGCGGGGGGGCTCGAGCAGTACTTC.

V gene TRBV19 combines with J gene TRBJ1-2, with 8 nucleotides matching TRBD1. CDR1 and CDR2 (germline): LNHDA, SQIVND (reference sequence). Trimming at V came to 7 bases and at J to 6 bases, leaving 7 bases not matched to a gene. The CDR3 contains 13 residues. CDR3 residues: CASTPTGVDGYTF. As DNA, the CDR3 is TGTGCCAGTACCCCGACAGGGGTTGATGGCTACACCTTC.